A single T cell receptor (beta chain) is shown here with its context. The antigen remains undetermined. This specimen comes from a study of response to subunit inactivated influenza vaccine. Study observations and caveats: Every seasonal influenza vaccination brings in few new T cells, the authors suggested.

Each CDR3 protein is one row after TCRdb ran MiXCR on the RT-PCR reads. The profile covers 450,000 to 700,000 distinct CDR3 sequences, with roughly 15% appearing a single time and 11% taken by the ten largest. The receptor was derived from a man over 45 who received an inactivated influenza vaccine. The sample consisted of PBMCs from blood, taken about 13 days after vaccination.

CDR3 in DNA: TGTGCCAGCAGCTTCAGGCGACAGGGGGATGGCTACACCTTC. Translated: CASSFRRQGDGYTF. V and J are TRBV13 and TRBJ1-2; TRBD1 matches at 9 bases. The germline V gene encodes CDR1 PRHDT and CDR2 FYEKMQ (reference sequence). CDR3 length equals 14 residues. The V segment lost 3 bases and the J segment 6 bases; nucleotides outside the gene matches: 5.